This entry concerns a single T cell receptor beta chain. The antigen is unknown. Extraction and reverse transcription of RNA yielded cDNA as the sequencing template. TCRdb keeps only in-frame clones here, not all; method: immunoSEQ multiplex PCR. The sample shows approximately 180,000 clones, about 55% of them seen only once. Treatment specified: oral pan-JAK inhibitor, 5-10 mg twice daily. This specimen belongs to a study of CD8+ T cells in alopecia areata. The study, taken as a whole, reports: Tofacitinib significantly brought down scalp clonality and expanded CD8+ clones among top 100.

This material consisted of CD8+ T cells sorted from blood, taken at week 24, from a patient treated with tofacitinib. The receptor was isolated from a human donor with alopecia areata.

This chain's CDR3 is CASSQLHSSSYEQYF. In DNA form, the CDR3 reads TGCGCCAGCAGCCAGCTACATTCAAGCTCCTACGAGCAGTACTTC. J is TRBJ2-7 and V is TRBV4-1; no firm D call. Trimming shortened V by 3 bases and J by 0 bases, and 12 bases separated the two germline ends. Germline CDR1 is MGHRA and CDR2 is YSYEKL. This CDR3 comprises 15 residues.